Following are 18 T cell receptor beta chains from one sample sequenced in a study of blood T cells in healthy people across ages. Next came a second PCR, run for roughly 6 to 11 cycles, which used a sample-barcoded 5' primer along with a J-beta primer mix. A single record per CDR3 protein comes from TCRdb applying MiXCR to the 5' RACE reads. In the table there are some 860,000 distinct CDR3 sequences, roughly 50% of which are singletons. Material for sequencing was blood. The source is a man aged 40-50 years in good health.

The chain combines TRBV9 with TRBJ2-1; 11 positions match TRBD2. From germline, CDR1 is SGDLS and CDR2 YYNGEE. The CDR3 consists of 15 residues. After removal of 1 base from V and 8 bases from J, the junction contained 5 bases not matched to a gene. CDR3 in amino acids: CASSVTSGRTYEQFF. The DNA for the CDR3 is TGTGCCAGCAGCGTAACTAGCGGGAGAACTTATGAGCAGTTCTTC. Based on the CDR3 plus reference TRBV9 and TRBJ2-1, the full variable domain is DSGVTQTPKHLITATGQRVTLRCSPRSGDLSVYWYQQSLDQGLQFLIQYYNGEERAKGNILERFSAQQFPDLHSELNLSSLELGDSALYFCASSVTSGRTYEQFFGPGTRLTVL.

The rearrangement links TRBV7-2 to TRBJ2-5; 8 bases are a match to TRBD2. CDR1 and CDR2 (germline): SGHTA, FQGNSA. This CDR3 comprises 14 residues. With V trimmed by 5 bases and J by 1 base, 3 bases remained unmatched. CDR3 residues: CASSVSGGQETQYF. DNA for the CDR3: TGTGCCAGCAGCGTAAGCGGGGGCCAAGAGACCCAGTACTTC.

The chain employs TRBV28 and TRBJ2-7, with 9 bases matching TRBD1. V lost 4 bases and J lost 2; bases outside the gene matches: 6. Germline-derived CDR1 and CDR2 are MDHEN and SYDVKM. This CDR3 region has 15 residues. This CDR3 reads CASSSARDRAYEQYF. The CDR3 DNA sequence: TGTGCCAGCAGTTCAGCACGGGACAGGGCCTACGAGCAGTACTTC. Complete variable domain (other parts from reference TRBV28 and TRBJ2-7): DVKVTQSSRYLVKRTGEKVFLECVQDMDHENMFWYRQDPGLGLRLIYFSYDVKMKEKGDIPEGYSVSREKKERFSLILESASTNQTSMYLCASSSARDRAYEQYFGPGTRLTVT.

Ten or more counts support this clonotype. The V and J genes are TRBV20-1 and TRBJ2-5, with 10 bases matching TRBD2. This CDR3 spans 18 amino acids. CDR1 and CDR2 from the germline V gene are DFQATT and SNEGSKA (reference sequence). Unmatched junction bases numbered 10, after V lost 0 bases and J lost 0 bases. The CDR3 sequence is CSARDQESGGAYQETQYF. The DNA for the CDR3 is TGCAGTGCTAGAGATCAGGAGAGCGGGGGGGCTTACCAAGAGACCCAGTACTTC.

V is TRBV6-1 and J is TRBJ2-3, with D perhaps matching TRBD1 or TRBD2 (5 bases each). Trimming pared 7 bases from V and 6 bases from J, leaving 23 bases between. The CDR3 sequence is 16 residues long. Germline V lookup: CDR1 MNHNS, CDR2 SASEGT. CDR3 region: CASMRPGTGVSDTQYF. CDR3 nucleotide sequence: TGTGCCAGCATGAGACCGGGGACCGGGGTTAGCGATACGCAGTATTTT.

V usage is TRBV20-1 and J usage is TRBJ1-1, with D possibly matching TRBD1 (6 bases). The CDR3 totals 17 residues. The V gene's germline CDR1 is DFQATT and CDR2 SNEGSKA (reference sequence). The germline V and J ends were trimmed by 3 bases and 0 bases, with 20 bases remaining between them. The CDR3 DNA reads TGCAGTGCTAGTCTCCCGGGGGCTAGATCTCTGAACACTGAAGCTTTCTTT. Its protein product is CSASLPGARSLNTEAFF.

This clonotype occurred many times. This chain connects TRBV10-3 to TRBJ2-7; D is undetermined. V dropped 3 bases and J dropped 5 bases, with 11 bases sitting between them. CDR1 ENHRY and CDR2 SYGVKD come from the germline V gene. CDR3 length: 13 amino acids. The CDR3 sequence: CAISDGQNHEQYF. In nucleotides, the CDR3 is TGTGCCATCAGTGATGGCCAAAACCACGAGCAGTACTTC.

The rearrangement links TRBV28 to TRBJ2-7; 7 positions agree with TRBD1. This CDR3 contains 16 residues. V shed 6 bases and J 0 bases; nucleotides not matched to a gene: 11. Germline V CDR1 and CDR2: MDHEN, SYDVKM. DNA for the CDR3: TGTGCCAGCAGATCCCCCCGGGACAGACTCTCCTACGAGCAGTACTTC. The encoded protein is CASRSPRDRLSYEQYF.

The chain carries TRBV27 and TRBJ1-2; maybe TRBD1 (6 bases). This CDR3 is 14 amino acids long. Trimming stripped 3 bases from V and 7 bases from J, with 15 bases between. Germline assignment: CDR1 MNHEY and CDR2 SMNVEV (reference sequence). CDR3 in DNA: TGTGCCAGCAGTTTGAGGGGGACTCTTTCTGGCTACACCTTC. Protein product: CASSLRGTLSGYTF.

J is TRBJ2-5 and V is TRBV7-2; D not certain. This CDR3 is 13 amino acids long. Trimming cost V 5 bases and J 3 bases, with 10 bases left between them. Per germline, CDR1 SGHTA and CDR2 FQGNSA. The CDR3 DNA is TGTGCCAGCAGCCTCTTCCAAGAAGAGACCCAGTACTTC. It encodes CASSLFQEETQYF.

In nucleotides, the CDR3 is TGTGCCAGCAGCACTAGGGCTGACGGCTACACCTTC. This gives the protein CASSTRADGYTF. V gene TRBV9 combines with J gene TRBJ1-2; no firm D call. V gave up 4 bases and J gave up 8 bases, with 12 bases separating them. Germline V CDR1 and CDR2: SGDLS, YYNGEE. This CDR3 spans 12 amino acids. Looking up the rest from reference TRBV9 and TRBJ1-2 gives the full variable domain: DSGVTQTPKHLITATGQRVTLRCSPRSGDLSVYWYQQSLDQGLQFLIQYYNGEERAKGNILERFSAQQFPDLHSELNLSSLELGDSALYFCASSTRADGYTFGSGTRLTVV.

J is TRBJ1-1 and V is TRBV7-9, with no clear D. This CDR3 has 15 amino acids. V was clipped by 1 base and J by 7 bases, with 16 bases between them. Germline values: CDR1 SEHNR, CDR2 FQNEAQ (reference sequence). The CDR3 DNA reads TGTGCCAGCAGCTTAGTGTCGCGAGTGGGAGGTGAAGCTTTCTTT. It yields the protein CASSLVSRVGGEAFF.

The CDR3 reads CSARDGTRFAYEQYF. The CDR3, as DNA: TGCAGTGCTAGAGATGGGACTAGATTCGCGTACGAGCAGTACTTC. The J gene is TRBJ2-5, the V gene TRBV20-1; 8 nucleotides line up with TRBD2. The tail of the sequence fits TRBJ2-7 better, so the J call may be wrong. Germline V gene sequence: CDR1 DFQATT, CDR2 SNEGSKA (reference sequence). The CDR3 has 15 amino acids.

There are a few counts of this clonotype. This sequence joins TRBV27 and TRBJ1-2, with TRBD1 matching 7 bases. CDR3 length: 14 residues. J lost 2 bases, V lost 0 bases, and 0 bases had no gene match. Germline-derived CDR1 and CDR2 are MNHEY and SMNVEV (reference sequence). CDR3 DNA: TGTGCCAGCAGTTTATCGACAGGGAACTATGGCTACACCTTC. Protein: CASSLSTGNYGYTF.

The chain links TRBV7-2 to TRBJ2-5; 7 bases align to TRBD2. J lost 3 bases, V lost 6 bases, and 7 bases had no gene match. The germline gives CDR1 SGHTA, CDR2 FQGNSA. The CDR3 is 14 residues long. CDR3 protein: CASSSTSDEETQYF. CDR3 bases: TGTGCCAGCAGTTCAACTAGCGATGAAGAGACCCAGTACTTC.

This clonotype was observed a handful of times. The chain couples TRBV7-3 to TRBJ1-2; weak D call: TRBD1 (5 bases). CDR1 and CDR2 (germline): SGHTA, FQGTGA. CDR3 size: 14 residues. Between the trimmed V and J ends, which lost 8 bases and 8 bases, there was a span of 21 bases. The CDR3: CASGPATRRGGYTF. Here the CDR3 DNA reads TGTGCCAGCGGGCCTGCCACGCGTCGGGGCGGCTACACCTTC.

The chain joins TRBV7-3 to TRBJ2-3, with TRBD2 identical over 8 bases. Trimming at V came to 5 bases and at J to 3 bases, leaving 10 bases not matched to a gene. The CDR3 sequence is 16 residues long. CDR1 is SGHTA, CDR2 FQGTGA, per germline. This CDR3 is CASSPLSGIGTDTQYF. The CDR3 nucleotides are TGTGCCAGCAGCCCGCTTAGCGGGATCGGGACAGATACGCAGTATTTT.

The rearrangement joins TRBV29-1 to TRBJ1-2, with a weak D call TRBD1 (6 bases). Germline V gene data show CDR1 as SQVTM and CDR2 as ANQGSEA. The CDR3 loop spans 12 amino acids. Trimming pared 1 base from V and 8 bases from J, leaving 11 bases between. For the CDR3, the DNA is TGCAGCGTTGAAGGACAGGCCTTGGGCTACACCTTC. Protein: CSVEGQALGYTF.